This T cell receptor (beta chain) appears in the sequencing data of a study of CD8 T cells in ankylosing spondylitis. On this clonotype: Its antigen is currently unknown. Without the conserved terminal phenylalanine or tryptophan, this CDR3 likely stems from a read error. It is unclear where the CDR3 begins or ends on the DNA, so no DNA is shown, and the CDR3 is as TCRdb lists it.

Study-wide results and caveats: Ankylosing spondylitis blood appeared to be characterized by a TCR beta motif of 7 to 9 highly homologous variants. It was reported that disease-linked clones were significantly enriched in matched ankylosing spondylitis synovial fluid.

CDR1 and CDR2 from the germline V gene are MNHNS and SASEGT. Termini included, the CDR3 measures 11 amino acids. A single record per CDR3 protein comes from TCRdb applying MiXCR to the 5' RACE reads. The repertoire has 400,000 to 450,000 distinct CDR3 sequences, 17% of them found once; the top ten carry over 1%. The chain has TRBV6-1 and TRBJ2-7; TRBD1 is the table's D call, not checked against the DNA. This clonotype originated in a male donor with ankylosing spondylitis. The sequenced sample was blood, either unsorted or a sorted T cell fraction (not recorded which). Here the CDR3 reads CASSEGDSPLL.